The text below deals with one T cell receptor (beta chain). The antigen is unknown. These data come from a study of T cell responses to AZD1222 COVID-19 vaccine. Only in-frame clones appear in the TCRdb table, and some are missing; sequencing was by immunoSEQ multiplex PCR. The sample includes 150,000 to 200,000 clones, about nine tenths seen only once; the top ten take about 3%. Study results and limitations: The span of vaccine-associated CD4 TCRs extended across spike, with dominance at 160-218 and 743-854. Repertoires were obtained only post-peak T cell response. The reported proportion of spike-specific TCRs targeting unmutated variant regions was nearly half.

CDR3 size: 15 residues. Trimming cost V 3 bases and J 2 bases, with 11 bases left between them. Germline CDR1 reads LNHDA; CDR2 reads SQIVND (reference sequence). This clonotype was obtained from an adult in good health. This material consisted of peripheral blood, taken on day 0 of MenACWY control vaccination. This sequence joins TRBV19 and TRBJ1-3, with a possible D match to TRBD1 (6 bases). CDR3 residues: CASSIQGLAGNTIYF. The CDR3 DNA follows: TGTGCCAGTAGTATTCAGGGGCTCGCTGGAAACACCATATATTTT. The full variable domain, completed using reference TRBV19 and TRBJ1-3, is DGGITQSPKYLFRKEGQNVTLSCEQNLNHDAMYWYRQDPGQGLRLIYYSQIVNDFQKGDIAEGYSVSREKKESFPLTVTSAQKNPTAFYLCASSIQGLAGNTIYFGEGSWLTVV.